The clone carrying this TCR beta chain was counted a single time. This sample was taken from a study of blood T cell repertoires in COVID-19. Deletions cut 8 bases from V and 4 bases from J, with 8 bases between. The CDR3 spans 11 residues. Looked up from germline, CDR1 is LNHDA and CDR2 is SQIVND (reference sequence). Original analysis: Amplified reference gene primers provided the basis for estimating nucleated cell counts. The assay was immunoSEQ multiplex PCR, and TCRdb's table has in-frame clones only and misses some. V, J and clone size were drawn from that table, and D and trimming were deduced from the DNA. The sample holds more than 200,000 clones; under 95% are singletons and the top ten take under 2.5%.

J is TRBJ1-1 and V is TRBV19, with D hard to call. This TCR was sampled from a woman aged 18-35 years who had recovered from COVID-19. Sequencing was performed on PBMCs or T cells enriched from blood (not recorded which). CDR3 nucleotide sequence: TGTGCCAGTCTTACAAGCACTGAAGCTTTCTTT. Amino acids: CASLTSTEAFF.